This T cell receptor (beta chain) stems from a study of blood T cell repertoires in COVID-19 (dated by TCRdb to about 2020). Study-level background: Samples covering the acute and convalescent phases of COVID-19 were provided by collaborators in the United States, Italy and Spain. The material from the prospective study consisted of cDNA or gDNA derived from T cells, B-cell-depleted T cells, or PBMCs. The samples were drawn from two sources: the first 160 participants of the ongoing ImmuneRACE study, and some 1,300 subjects contributed by 6 global collaborators. The dataset comprised deeply sampled blood TCRbeta repertoires from subjects exposed to, actively infected with, or recovered from COVID-19. HLA class I and class II types, where available, came from metadata supplied by the sample provider rather than from assay-based typing. A freely available public database, intended as a resource for researchers studying the immune response to SARS-CoV-2, is where the repertoires were released. A de-identified subject ID, COVID-19 status, age in years and sex were almost always included in the sample metadata. The paper as a whole reports these results and caveats: The amount of clinical and demographic metadata varied by source and participant and was provided uncurated.

TCRbeta CDR3 regions were amplified from genomic DNA by means of the immunoSEQ Assay, a bias-controlled multiplex PCR. Concerning the study's data processing: Nucleated cell counts per sample were estimated from amplification of reference gene primers within the assay. To quantify the absolute abundance of each unique TCRbeta CDR3 rearrangement, sequence reads were collapsed and filtered. For each sample, productive Simpson clonality was calculated as the square root of Simpson's diversity index across productive rearrangements. This is the immuneACCESS table as TCRdb keeps it, with only in-frame sequences that have V and J called. A part of the clones is gone; compared with another copy, unresolved V genes explain less than half, and the rest is unexplained. V and J calls and clone size are as listed in that table; D and trimming were resolved from the DNA. The sample has roughly 300,000 clones on record, around 87% of them singletons. In total, the top ten clones hold approximately 8% of the sample.

CDR1 and CDR2, per the germline V gene, are SQVTM and ANQGSEA. The CDR3 contains 13 residues, cysteine and phenylalanine counted. The DNA shown is the 39-base CDR3, in frame from base 1. At the junction V is shortened by 1 base and J by 7 bases; bases outside the gene matches: 4. Another Seattle source contributed samples from volunteer blood donors who had recovered from COVID-19. Whole blood was collected in K2EDTA tubes by collaborating institutions according to the institutions' own protocols. Collaborator samples were shipped for TCRbeta analysis as frozen whole blood, isolated PBMCs, or DNA extracted from either sample type. With respect to this clone: Its specific antigen is unknown. Base qualities were left out, and no much larger clone turns up one base away.

The sequence was collected from a woman between 50 and 59 years old who had recovered from COVID-19. Material for sequencing was peripheral blood. The sequence joins TRBV29-1 to TRBJ1-1; the junction holds 9 bases that match TRBD1. In nucleotide form, the sequence is TGCAGCGTTGAAGGGACAGGGGCAAGTGAAGCTTTCTTT. It translates to CSVEGTGASEAFF. With the rest looked up from the reference TRBV29-1 and TRBJ1-1 genes rather than sequenced, the full variable domain is SAVISQKPSRDICQRGTSLTIQCQVDSQVTMMFWYRQQPGQSLTLIATANQGSEATYESGFVIDKFPISRPNLTFSTLTVSNMSPEDSSIYLCSVEGTGASEAFFGQGTRLTVV.